This T cell receptor (beta chain) was captured by sequencing in a study of T cells in localized non-small cell lung cancer. Notes on the study in general: Uninvolved adjacent lung showed the highest T cell clonality, exceeding tumor.

Regarding this clone: The antigen remains unidentified.

Produced via immunoSEQ multiplex PCR; TCRdb's table is partial and in-frame only. The table has 1,500 to 2,000 clones, approximately 19% seen once. V dropped 4 bases and J dropped 6 bases, with 13 bases sitting between them. CDR3 length: 13 amino acids. CDR1 and CDR2 (germline): GTSNPN, SVGIG (reference sequence). The source was normal lung tissue next to the tumor, collected before any cancer treatment. The V gene is TRBV30, the J gene TRBJ1-3; D not resolved. This sequence was found in a female donor aged 60 or older with stage I lung adenocarcinoma. This CDR3 is CAWMPPGENTIYF. As DNA, the CDR3 is TGTGCCTGGATGCCCCCCGGGGAAAACACCATATATTTT.